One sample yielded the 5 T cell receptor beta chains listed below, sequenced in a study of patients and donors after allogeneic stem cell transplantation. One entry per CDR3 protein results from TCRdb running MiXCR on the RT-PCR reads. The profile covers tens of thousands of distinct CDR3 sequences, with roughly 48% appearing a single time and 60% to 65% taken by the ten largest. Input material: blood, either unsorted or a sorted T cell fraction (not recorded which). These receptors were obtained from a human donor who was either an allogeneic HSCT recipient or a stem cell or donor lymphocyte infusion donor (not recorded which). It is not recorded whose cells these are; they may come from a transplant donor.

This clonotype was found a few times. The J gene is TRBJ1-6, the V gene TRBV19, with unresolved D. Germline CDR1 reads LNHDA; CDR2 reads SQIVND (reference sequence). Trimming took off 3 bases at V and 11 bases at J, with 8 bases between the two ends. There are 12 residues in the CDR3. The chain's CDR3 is CASSIRSAPLHF. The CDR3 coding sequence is TGTGCCAGTAGTATCCGGTCCGCACCCCTCCACTTT.

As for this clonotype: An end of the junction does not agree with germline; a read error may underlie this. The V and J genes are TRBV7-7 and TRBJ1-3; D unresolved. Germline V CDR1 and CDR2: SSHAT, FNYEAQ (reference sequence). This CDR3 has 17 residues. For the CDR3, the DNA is TGTGCTAGCAGCTTACCCCTCTCGCGGGACTCTGGAAACACCATATATTTT. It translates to CASSLPLSRDSGNTIYF.

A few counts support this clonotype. CDR3 sequence (DNA): TGCGCCAGCAGCATCCTCGGTACGCCGGGAAATGAAAAACTGTTTTTT. Its protein is CASSILGTPGNEKLFF. V usage is TRBV5-1 and J usage is TRBJ1-4; no clear D. Trimming left V 4 bases short and J 5 bases short, with 18 bases between. The CDR3 runs 16 residues. Germline assignment: CDR1 SGHRS and CDR2 YFSETQ.

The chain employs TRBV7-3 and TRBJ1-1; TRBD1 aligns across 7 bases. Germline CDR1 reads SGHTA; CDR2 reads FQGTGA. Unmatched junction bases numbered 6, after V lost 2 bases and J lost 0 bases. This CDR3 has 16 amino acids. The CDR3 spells CASSLDRAYMNTEAFF. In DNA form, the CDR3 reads TGTGCCAGCAGCTTAGACAGGGCATACATGAACACTGAAGCTTTCTTT.

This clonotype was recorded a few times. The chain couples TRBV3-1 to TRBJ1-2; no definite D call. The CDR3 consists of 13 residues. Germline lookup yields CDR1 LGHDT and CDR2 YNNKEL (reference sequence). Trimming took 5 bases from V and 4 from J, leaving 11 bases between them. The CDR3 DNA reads TGTGCCAGCAGCACTACCGGGCCCTATGGCTACACCTTC. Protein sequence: CASSTTGPYGYTF.